The 25 T cell receptor beta chains below all came from one sample that was sequenced in a study of shared clonotypes between healthy human individuals. This table comes from immunoSEQ multiplex PCR, and its TCRdb copy is limited to in-frame clones, with some not included. In the table there are some 900,000 clones, over 60% of which are singletons. The sequenced sample consisted of memory CD4+ T cells sorted from blood. Subset specified: CD45RA-negative fraction. The receptors shown here come from a man aged 18 to 30 in good health.

This sequence joins TRBV27 and TRBJ1-3; D is undetermined. Trimming removed 5 bases at V and 0 bases at J, with 11 bases between. Germline V gene lookup returns CDR1 MNHEY and CDR2 SMNVEV (reference sequence). The CDR3 is 15 amino acids. The CDR3 bases are TGTGCCAGCAGTCCTTCCCCTTACTCTGGAAACACCATATATTTT. Translating it yields CASSPSPYSGNTIYF.

This clone was counted many times. The chain recombines TRBV6-1 with TRBJ2-7, with 9 bases identical to TRBD1. With V trimmed by 1 base and J by 2 bases, 3 bases remained unmatched. Looked up from germline, CDR1 is MNHNS and CDR2 is SASEGT. There are 15 residues in the CDR3. This chain's CDR3 is CASSEEGQGTYEQYF. The CDR3 DNA sequence: TGTGCCAGCAGTGAAGAGGGACAGGGTACCTACGAGCAGTACTTC.

This chain links TRBV11-2 with TRBJ2-5, with 13 bases lining up with TRBD2. The CDR3 has 20 amino acids. V gave up 0 bases and J gave up 5 bases; unmatched junction bases: 15. Germline CDR1 and CDR2: SGHAT and FQNNGV. The CDR3 protein is CASSLEGPGLAGTPRETQYF. The CDR3 DNA reads TGTGCCAGCAGCTTAGAGGGTCCGGGACTAGCGGGAACCCCTCGGGAGACCCAGTACTTC.

Comment on this clone: In the same sample, other DNA sequences code for this CDR3. The CDR3 DNA reads as TGTGCCAGCAGCTTGCCCGCCTCCTACGAGCAGTACTTC. Translated: CASSLPASYEQYF. The chain employs TRBV5-6 and TRBJ2-7; no firm D call. CDR1 and CDR2 (germline): SGHDT, YYEEEE. The CDR3 has 13 residues. Trimming took 1 base from V and 0 from J, leaving 5 bases between them.

The CDR3 DNA sequence: TGTGCCAGCAGCTTAGGGGGGATTGGTTCACCCCTCCACTTT. As protein: CASSLGGIGSPLHF. The chain couples TRBV7-2 to TRBJ1-6, with a possible D match to TRBD1 (5 bases). From germline, CDR1 is SGHTA and CDR2 FQGNSA. The CDR3 sequence is 14 residues long. Trimming stripped 1 base from V and 9 bases from J, with 10 bases between.

The V and J genes are TRBV7-9 and TRBJ1-2; maybe TRBD1 (5 bases). Trimming removed 5 bases from V and 2 bases from J, with 12 bases in between. Germline V gene lookup returns CDR1 SEHNR and CDR2 FQNEAQ (reference sequence). The CDR3 covers 14 residues. The CDR3, as DNA: TGTGCCAGCAGCCGAGGGGCGGGGAACTATGGCTACACCTTC. Protein product: CASSRGAGNYGYTF.

This clone has just a few counts. This rearrangement joins TRBV19 to TRBJ1-5; 7 bases are a match to TRBD1. The CDR3 covers 14 residues. J lost 6 bases, V lost 11 bases, and 13 bases had no gene match. Germline CDR1 is LNHDA and CDR2 is SQIVND (reference sequence). The CDR3 loop reads CASTTGRTAQPQHF. As DNA, the CDR3 is TGTGCCTCCACGACAGGGAGAACGGCTCAGCCCCAGCATTTT.

This clone was counted at least ten times. The sample carries other DNA sequences with the same CDR3. The gene calls are TRBV5-1 and TRBJ1-1, with a possible D match to TRBD1 (6 bases). The CDR3 has 14 amino acids. In germline, CDR1 is SGHRS, CDR2 YFSETQ. V dropped 0 bases and J dropped 3 bases, with 9 bases sitting between them. Here the CDR3 reads CASSLDREDTEAFF. The CDR3 nucleotides read TGCGCCAGCAGCTTGGACAGGGAGGACACTGAAGCTTTCTTT.

The chain recombines TRBV30 with TRBJ2-1; 8 bases are shared with TRBD1. CDR3 length: 13 residues. Germline V gene data show CDR1 as GTSNPN and CDR2 as SVGIG (reference sequence). V lost 4 bases to trimming and J lost 7 bases; unmatched junction nucleotides: 6. CDR3 loop: CAWTAGGLNEQFF. In DNA, the CDR3 is TGTGCCTGGACCGCAGGGGGCTTGAATGAGCAGTTCTTC.

This chain joins TRBV10-3 and TRBJ1-3; 10 bases map to TRBD1. J was trimmed by 3 bases and V by 10 bases; bases with no gene match: 3. This CDR3 contains 13 residues. Germline CDR1 reads ENHRY; CDR2 reads SYGVKD. CDR3 loop: CASRDRGGNTIYF. The CDR3 bases are TGTGCCAGCCGGGACAGGGGTGGAAACACCATATATTTT.

The rearrangement uses TRBV14 and TRBJ2-7; D gene ambiguous. This CDR3 is 15 amino acids long. V was trimmed by 3 bases and J by 6 bases, leaving 18 bases between them. Germline-derived CDR1 and CDR2 are SGHDN and FVKESK. The CDR3 here is CASSQVQTVISEQYF. Written as DNA, the CDR3 is TGTGCCAGCAGCCAGGTCCAGACGGTTATCTCCGAGCAGTACTTC.

The chain links TRBV6-6 to TRBJ2-3; D is perhaps TRBD1 (6 bases). The germline V and J ends were trimmed by 8 bases and 4 bases, with 16 bases remaining between them. Per the germline V gene, CDR1 is MNHNY and CDR2 is SVGAGI (reference sequence). The CDR3 spans 14 residues. As DNA, the CDR3 is TGTGCCAGCTCCCGGCCAGGGGTAGCAGATACGCAGTATTTT. Translation gives CASSRPGVADTQYF.

The chain couples TRBV10-3 to TRBJ2-5; the D is unclear. The CDR3 length is 12 residues. Germline CDR1 ENHRY, CDR2 SYGVKD. V lost 8 bases and J 4 bases, leaving 11 bases between the germline ends. The CDR3, as DNA: TGTGCCATCTCCGCACTCCCAGAGACCCAGTACTTC. It specifies CAISALPETQYF.

The rearrangement uses TRBV19 and TRBJ2-3; TRBD2 agrees at 10 bases. The CDR3 is 15 residues long. Looked up from germline, CDR1 is LNHDA and CDR2 is SQIVND (reference sequence). Trimming at V came to 9 bases and at J to 4 bases, leaving 10 bases not matched to a gene. The CDR3, as DNA: TGTGCCAGCCTCGGGCTAGCGGGAGTGGCAGATACGCAGTATTTT. Translated: CASLGLAGVADTQYF.

The J gene is TRBJ2-3, the V gene TRBV18, with a weak D call TRBD2 (5 bases). Looked up from germline, CDR1 is KGHSH and CDR2 is LQKENI. This CDR3 has 14 amino acids. The V end lost 4 bases, the J end lost 4 bases, and 12 bases lay between the germline ends. The CDR3 protein is CASSLLSGADTQYF. CDR3 in DNA: TGTGCCAGCTCACTCCTCTCCGGGGCAGATACGCAGTATTTT. The full variable domain, in which reference TRBV18 and TRBJ2-3 provide the parts outside the CDR3, is NAGVMQNPRHLVRRRGQEARLRCSPMKGHSHVYWYRQLPEEGLKFMVYLQKENIIDESGMPKERFSAEFPKEGPSILRIQQVVRGDSAAYFCASSLLSGADTQYFGPGTRLTVL.

The rearrangement joins TRBV5-1 to TRBJ1-4, with 7 bases fitting TRBD1. Germline V gene data show CDR1 as SGHRS and CDR2 as YFSETQ. This CDR3 comprises 14 residues. V lost 4 bases and J lost 4; bases outside the gene matches: 4. The CDR3 loop is CASSPGQSNEKLFF. The CDR3 bases are TGCGCCAGCAGCCCGGGACAGAGTAATGAAAAACTGTTTTTT.

The chain recombines TRBV2 with TRBJ2-7; 12 positions match TRBD1. This CDR3 is 17 amino acids long. V gave up 7 bases and J gave up 0 bases; unmatched junction bases: 10. Germline values: CDR1 SNHLY, CDR2 FYNNEI. The CDR3 sequence is CASKSGTGGRSSYEQYF. CDR3 sequence (DNA): TGTGCCAGCAAAAGTGGGACAGGGGGCAGGAGCTCCTACGAGCAGTACTTC.

Here the CDR3 DNA reads TGTGCCACAAATGATCCAGGGAAGGGGACCTACGAGCAGTACTTC. Protein product: CATNDPGKGTYEQYF. This chain uses TRBV19 with TRBJ2-7, with D maybe TRBD1 (5 bases). Trimming pared 10 bases from V and 2 bases from J, leaving 21 bases between. The CDR3 consists of 15 residues. The germline V gene has CDR1 LNHDA and CDR2 SQIVND (reference sequence).

The rearrangement joins TRBV5-4 to TRBJ2-7; TRBD2 agrees at 12 bases. The CDR3 is 14 residues long. Germline CDR1 SGHNT, CDR2 YYREEE (reference sequence). V shed 4 bases, J shed 5 bases, and the junction held 4 bases outside the gene matches. In DNA form, the CDR3 reads TGTGCCAGCAGCCTACTAGCGGGGGGACACGAGCAGTACTTC. Amino acid sequence: CASSLLAGGHEQYF.

The rearrangement joins TRBV11-3 to TRBJ2-3; D possibly corresponds to TRBD1 (5 bases). The V end was cut by 4 bases, the J end by 2 bases, with 13 bases between. Looked up from germline, CDR1 is SGHNT and CDR2 is YENEEA. The CDR3 runs to 15 residues. Here the CDR3 reads CASSSGQKFTDTQYF. In DNA form, the CDR3 reads TGTGCCAGCAGCTCTGGACAAAAATTCACAGATACGCAGTATTTT.

Comments on this clone: This may stem from a read error, because a much larger clone lies one nucleotide away. Other DNA sequences within the sample encode an identical CDR3. This chain joins TRBV11-2 and TRBJ2-7; possible D gene TRBD2, 6 bases. This CDR3 contains 13 residues. Germline CDR1 is SGHAT and CDR2 is FQNNGV. With 3 bases removed from V and 0 bases from J, the gap between germline ends came to 6 bases. The CDR3, as DNA: TGTGCCAGCAGCTTGGGGGGCTCCTACGAGCAGTACTTC. As protein: CASSLGGSYEQYF.

In its sample, this clone was seen once. This CDR3 is CAISEVLLTANYGYTF. In DNA form, the CDR3 reads TGTGCCATCAGTGAGGTCCTCCTGACAGCTAACTATGGCTACACCTTC. This chain connects TRBV10-3 to TRBJ1-2; weak D call: TRBD1 (5 bases). CDR1 is ENHRY, CDR2 SYGVKD, per germline. V gave up 2 bases and J gave up 0 bases, with 13 bases separating them. The CDR3 consists of 16 residues.

J is TRBJ2-7 and V is TRBV27; D is possibly TRBD1 (6 bases). Per germline, CDR1 MNHEY and CDR2 SMNVEV (reference sequence). V was pared by 6 bases and J by 0 bases, with 15 bases between. The CDR3 covers 15 residues. CDR3 residues: CASRRGTRPSYEQYF. CDR3 sequence (DNA): TGTGCCAGCAGACGAGGGACACGGCCCTCCTACGAGCAGTACTTC.

The V call is TRBV4-1, the J call TRBJ2-3, with D perhaps given as TRBD1 or TRBD2 (5 bases each). CDR3 length: 14 amino acids. Looked up from germline, CDR1 is MGHRA and CDR2 is YSYEKL. Trimming took 4 bases from V and 5 from J, leaving 13 bases between them. Written as DNA, the CDR3 is TGCGCCAGCAGCCCGACCGGGGCCAGAGATACGCAGTATTTT. Translation gives CASSPTGARDTQYF.

J is TRBJ1-2 and V is TRBV9; D remains ambiguous. Germline V gives CDR1 SGDLS, CDR2 YYNGEE. V was pared by 2 bases and J by 4 bases, with 21 bases between. CDR3 length: 17 residues. The CDR3 DNA follows: TGTGCCAGCAGCGTCGTTGTGCCACCACGCTTCTTCTATGGCTACACCTTC. Translated, it gives CASSVVVPPRFFYGYTF.